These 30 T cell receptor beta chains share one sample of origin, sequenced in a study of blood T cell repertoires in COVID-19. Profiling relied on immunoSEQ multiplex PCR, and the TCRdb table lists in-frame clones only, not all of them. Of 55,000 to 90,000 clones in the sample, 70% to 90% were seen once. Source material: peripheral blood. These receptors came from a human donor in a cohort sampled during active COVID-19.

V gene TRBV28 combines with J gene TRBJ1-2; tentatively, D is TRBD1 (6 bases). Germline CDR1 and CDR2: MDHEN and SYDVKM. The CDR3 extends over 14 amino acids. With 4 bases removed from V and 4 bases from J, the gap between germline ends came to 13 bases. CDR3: CASSSPQGTYGYTF. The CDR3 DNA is TGTGCCAGCAGTTCGCCACAGGGTACCTATGGCTACACCTTC.

The CDR3 spells CASSVAPPGGATEAFF. In nucleotides, the CDR3 is TGTGCCAGCAGCGTAGCTCCCCCGGGGGGTGCCACTGAAGCTTTCTTT. The chain uses TRBV9 and TRBJ1-1; tentatively, D is TRBD1 (5 bases). The CDR3 length is 16 residues. The germline V gene has CDR1 SGDLS and CDR2 YYNGEE. V was clipped by 0 bases and J by 4 bases, with 16 bases between them.

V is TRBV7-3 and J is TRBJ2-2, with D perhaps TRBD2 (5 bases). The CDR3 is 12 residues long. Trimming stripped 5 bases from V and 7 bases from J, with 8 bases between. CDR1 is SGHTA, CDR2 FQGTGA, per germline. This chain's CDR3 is CASSEGYGELFF. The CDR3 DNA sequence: TGTGCCAGCAGCGAGGGATACGGGGAGCTGTTTTTT.

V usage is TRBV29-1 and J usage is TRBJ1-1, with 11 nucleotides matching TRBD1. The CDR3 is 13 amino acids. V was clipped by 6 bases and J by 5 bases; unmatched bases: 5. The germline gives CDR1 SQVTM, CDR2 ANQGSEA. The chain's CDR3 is CSVRTGGWTEAFF. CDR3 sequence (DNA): TGCAGCGTACGGACAGGGGGCTGGACTGAAGCTTTCTTT.

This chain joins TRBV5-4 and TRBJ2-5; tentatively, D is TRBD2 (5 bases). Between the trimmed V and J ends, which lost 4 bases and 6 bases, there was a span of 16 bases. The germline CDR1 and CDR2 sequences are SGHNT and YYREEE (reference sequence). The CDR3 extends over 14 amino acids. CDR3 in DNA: TGTGCCAGCAGCCCTTTGGAGCCGGGGAAGACCCAGTACTTC. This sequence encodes CASSPLEPGKTQYF. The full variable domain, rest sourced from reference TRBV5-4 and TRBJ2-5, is ETGVTQSPTHLIKTRGQQVTLRCSSQSGHNTVSWYQQALGQGPQFIFQYYREEENGRGNFPPRFSGLQFPNYSSELNVNALELDDSALYLCASSPLEPGKTQYFGPGTRLLVL.

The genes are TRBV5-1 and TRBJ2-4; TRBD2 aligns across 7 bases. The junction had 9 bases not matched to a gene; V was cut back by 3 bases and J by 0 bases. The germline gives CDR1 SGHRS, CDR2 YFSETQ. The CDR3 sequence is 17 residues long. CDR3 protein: CASSSGRGEGAKNIQYF. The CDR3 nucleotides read TGCGCCAGCAGCTCGGGTCGGGGGGAGGGAGCCAAAAACATTCAGTACTTC.

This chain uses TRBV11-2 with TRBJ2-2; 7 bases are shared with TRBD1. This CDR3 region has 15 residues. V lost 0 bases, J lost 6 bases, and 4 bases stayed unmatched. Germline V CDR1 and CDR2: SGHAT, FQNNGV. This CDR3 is CASSLEQGLAGELFF. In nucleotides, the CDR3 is TGTGCCAGCAGCTTAGAACAGGGGTTGGCCGGGGAGCTGTTTTTT.

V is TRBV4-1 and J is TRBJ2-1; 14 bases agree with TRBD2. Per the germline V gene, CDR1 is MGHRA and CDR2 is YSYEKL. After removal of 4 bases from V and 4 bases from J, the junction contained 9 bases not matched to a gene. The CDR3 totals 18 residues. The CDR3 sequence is CASSPIRGLAGAYNEQFF. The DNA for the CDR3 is TGCGCCAGCAGCCCCATAAGGGGACTAGCGGGAGCTTACAATGAGCAGTTCTTC.

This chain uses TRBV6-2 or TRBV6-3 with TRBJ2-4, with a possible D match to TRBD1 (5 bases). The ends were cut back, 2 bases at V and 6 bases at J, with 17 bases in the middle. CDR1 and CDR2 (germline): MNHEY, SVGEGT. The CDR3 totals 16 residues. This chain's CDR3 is CASSYTPQGNGNIQYF. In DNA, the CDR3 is TGTGCCAGCAGTTACACTCCCCAGGGTAATGGAAACATTCAGTACTTC.

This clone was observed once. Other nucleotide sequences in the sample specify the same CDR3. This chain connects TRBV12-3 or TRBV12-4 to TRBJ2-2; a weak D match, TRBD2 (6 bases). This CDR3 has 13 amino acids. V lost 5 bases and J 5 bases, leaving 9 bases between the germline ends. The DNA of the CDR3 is TGTGCCAGCAGTCTTCGGGGGACCGGGGAGCTGTTTTTT. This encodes CASSLRGTGELFF.

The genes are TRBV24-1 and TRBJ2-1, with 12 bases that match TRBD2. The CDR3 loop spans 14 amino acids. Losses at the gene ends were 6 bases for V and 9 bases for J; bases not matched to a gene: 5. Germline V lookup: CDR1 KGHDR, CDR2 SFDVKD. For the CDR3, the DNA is TGTGCCACCAGTCCTAGCGGGAGGGACAGTGAGCAGTTCTTC. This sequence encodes CATSPSGRDSEQFF.

The CDR3 DNA is TGCGCCAGCAGCTCTGGTGGGGCTTATGGTGAGCAGTTCTTC. It encodes CASSSGGAYGEQFF. The chain links TRBV5-1 to TRBJ2-1; D is perhaps TRBD1 (5 bases). Per germline, CDR1 SGHRS and CDR2 YFSETQ. This CDR3 region has 14 residues. Trimming took 3 bases from V and 9 from J, leaving 16 bases between them.

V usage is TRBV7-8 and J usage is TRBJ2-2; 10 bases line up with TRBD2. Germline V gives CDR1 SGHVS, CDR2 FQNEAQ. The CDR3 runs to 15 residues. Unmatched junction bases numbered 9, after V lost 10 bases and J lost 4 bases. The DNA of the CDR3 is TGTGCCATCCAAGCGGGAGGGCCTGGCACCGGGGAGCTGTTTTTT. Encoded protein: CAIQAGGPGTGELFF.

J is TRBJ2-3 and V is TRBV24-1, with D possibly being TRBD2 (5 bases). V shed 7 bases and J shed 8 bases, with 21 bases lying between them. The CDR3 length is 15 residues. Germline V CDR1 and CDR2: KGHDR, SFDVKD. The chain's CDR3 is CATSGEKGVLGTQYF. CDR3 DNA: TGTGCCACCAGCGGGGAAAAAGGTGTCTTGGGTACGCAGTATTTT.

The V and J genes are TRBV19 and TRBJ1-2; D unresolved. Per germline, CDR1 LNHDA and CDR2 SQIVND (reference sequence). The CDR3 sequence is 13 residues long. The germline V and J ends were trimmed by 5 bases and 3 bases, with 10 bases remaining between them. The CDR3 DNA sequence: TGTGCCAGTAGTTTTGTCCAGGACTATGGCTACACCTTC. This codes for CASSFVQDYGYTF.

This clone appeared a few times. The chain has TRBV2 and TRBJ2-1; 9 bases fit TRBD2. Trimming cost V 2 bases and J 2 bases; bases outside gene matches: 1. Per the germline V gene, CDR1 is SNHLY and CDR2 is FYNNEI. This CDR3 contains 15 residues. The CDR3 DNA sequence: TGTGCCAGCAGTGAATCTAGCGGGGCCTACAATGAGCAGTTCTTC. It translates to CASSESSGAYNEQFF.

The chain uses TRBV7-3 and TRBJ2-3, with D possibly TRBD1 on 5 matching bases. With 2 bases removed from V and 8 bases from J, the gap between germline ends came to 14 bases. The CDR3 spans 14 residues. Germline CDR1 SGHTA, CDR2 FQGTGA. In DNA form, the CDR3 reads TGTGCCAGCAGCTTAGAGCAGGGTCTAGGTACGCAGTATTTT. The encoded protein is CASSLEQGLGTQYF.

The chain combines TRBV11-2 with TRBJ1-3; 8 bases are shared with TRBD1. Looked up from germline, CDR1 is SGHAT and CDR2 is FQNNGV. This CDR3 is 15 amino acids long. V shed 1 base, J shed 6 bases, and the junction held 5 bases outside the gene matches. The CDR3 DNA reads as TGTGCCAGCAGCTTAGGACCAGGGGGCTTAAACACCATATATTTT. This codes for CASSLGPGGLNTIYF.

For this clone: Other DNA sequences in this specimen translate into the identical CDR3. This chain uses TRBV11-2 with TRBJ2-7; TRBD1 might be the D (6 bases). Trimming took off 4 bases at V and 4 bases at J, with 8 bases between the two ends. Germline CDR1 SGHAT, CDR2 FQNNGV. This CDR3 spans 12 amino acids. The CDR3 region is CASSSTGYEQYF. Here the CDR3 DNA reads TGTGCCAGCAGCTCCACAGGGTACGAGCAGTACTTC.

The CDR3 region is CASSIASSHNEQFF. The CDR3 DNA reads TGTGCCAGTAGTATAGCCAGTTCTCACAATGAGCAGTTCTTC. The V call is TRBV19, the J call TRBJ2-1; D is uncertain. The germline CDR1 and CDR2 sequences are LNHDA and SQIVND (reference sequence). Trimming took off 1 base at V and 5 bases at J, with 9 bases between the two ends. The CDR3 loop spans 14 amino acids.

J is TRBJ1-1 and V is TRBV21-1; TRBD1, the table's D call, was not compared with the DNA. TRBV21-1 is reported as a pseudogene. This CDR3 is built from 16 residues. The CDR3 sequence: CASSKAQDRESTEAFF. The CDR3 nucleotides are TGTGCCAGCAGCAAAGCTCAGGACAGGGAAAGTACTGAAGCTTTCTTT.

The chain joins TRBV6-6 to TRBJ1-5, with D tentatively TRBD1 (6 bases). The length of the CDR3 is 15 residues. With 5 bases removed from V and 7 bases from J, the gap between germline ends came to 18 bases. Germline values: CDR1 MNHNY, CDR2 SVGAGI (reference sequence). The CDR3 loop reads CASSPDRYSTQPQHF. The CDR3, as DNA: TGTGCCAGCAGTCCCGACAGGTATAGTACCCAGCCCCAGCATTTT.

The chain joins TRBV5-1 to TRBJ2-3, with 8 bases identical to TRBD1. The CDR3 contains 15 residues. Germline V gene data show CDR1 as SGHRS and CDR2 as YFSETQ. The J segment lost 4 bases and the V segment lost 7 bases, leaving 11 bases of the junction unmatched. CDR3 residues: CASRIGQGFADTQYF. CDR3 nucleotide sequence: TGCGCCAGCCGGATAGGACAGGGATTCGCAGATACGCAGTATTTT.

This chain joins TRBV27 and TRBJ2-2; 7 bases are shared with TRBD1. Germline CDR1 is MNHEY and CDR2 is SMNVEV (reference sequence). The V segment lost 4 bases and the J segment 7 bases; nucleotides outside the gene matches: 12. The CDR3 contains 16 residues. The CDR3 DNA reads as TGTGCCAGCAGTTCTTCCGAGACAGGGTATAGCGGGGAGCTGTTTTTT. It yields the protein CASSSSETGYSGELFF.

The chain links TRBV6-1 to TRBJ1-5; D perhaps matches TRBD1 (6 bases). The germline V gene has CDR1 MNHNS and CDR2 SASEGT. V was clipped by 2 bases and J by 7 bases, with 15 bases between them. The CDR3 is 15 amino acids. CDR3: CASSEMAGQQQPQHF. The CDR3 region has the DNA TGTGCCAGCAGTGAAATGGCAGGACAGCAACAGCCCCAGCATTTT.

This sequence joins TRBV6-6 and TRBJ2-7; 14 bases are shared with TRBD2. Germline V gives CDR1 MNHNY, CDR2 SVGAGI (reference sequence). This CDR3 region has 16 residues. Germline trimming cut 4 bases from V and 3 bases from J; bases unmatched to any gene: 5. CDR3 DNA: TGTGCCAGCAGTTTAACCGGGACTAGCGGGAGCTACGAGCAGTACTTC. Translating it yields CASSLTGTSGSYEQYF.

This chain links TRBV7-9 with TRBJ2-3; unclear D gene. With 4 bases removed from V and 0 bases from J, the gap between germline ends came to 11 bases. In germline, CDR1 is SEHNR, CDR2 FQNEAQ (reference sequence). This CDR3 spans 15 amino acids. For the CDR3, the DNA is TGTGCCAGCAGCTCCCGCGAAGCTAGCACAGATACGCAGTATTTT. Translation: CASSSREASTDTQYF.

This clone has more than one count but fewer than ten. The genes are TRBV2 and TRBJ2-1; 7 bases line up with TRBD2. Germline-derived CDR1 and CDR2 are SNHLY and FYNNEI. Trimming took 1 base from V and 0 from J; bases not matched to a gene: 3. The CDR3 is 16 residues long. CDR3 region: CASSEGLAGSYNEQFF. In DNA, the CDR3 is TGTGCCAGCAGTGAAGGACTAGCAGGCTCCTACAATGAGCAGTTCTTC.

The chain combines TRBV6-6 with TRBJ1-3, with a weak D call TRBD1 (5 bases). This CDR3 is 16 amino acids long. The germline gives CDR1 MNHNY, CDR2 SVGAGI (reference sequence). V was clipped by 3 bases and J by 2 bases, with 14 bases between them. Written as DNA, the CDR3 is TGTGCCAGCAGTTATACTACCCAGGGTGCTGGAAACACCATATATTTT. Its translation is CASSYTTQGAGNTIYF.

CDR3 DNA: TGTGCCAGCAGTTCCCTAGCGGGGGGCACAGATACGCAGTATTTT. Translation gives CASSSLAGGTDTQYF. The J gene is TRBJ2-3, the V gene TRBV27; 10 nucleotides line up with TRBD2. The CDR3 spans 15 residues. The germline V gene has CDR1 MNHEY and CDR2 SMNVEV (reference sequence). V shed 4 bases, J shed 1 base, and the junction held 2 bases outside the gene matches.